The 5 T cell receptor beta chains below were found in one sample sequenced in a study of blood T cell repertoires in COVID-19. TCRdb keeps only in-frame clones here, not all; method: immunoSEQ multiplex PCR. The repertoire holds about 16,000 clones, with around 90% as singletons. The sample comprised peripheral blood. The receptors stem from a man aged 55 to 69 with acute or convalescent COVID-19.

This chain connects TRBV10-1 to TRBJ1-1; D is unclear. The CDR3 consists of 13 residues. V shed 3 bases and J shed 1 base, with 6 bases lying between them. CDR1 WNHNN and CDR2 SYGVQD come from the germline V gene (reference sequence). In DNA form, the CDR3 reads TGCGCCAGCAGTGAAACAGAGAACACTGAAGCTTTCTTT. It specifies CASSETENTEAFF.

The V call is TRBV19, the J call TRBJ2-1; D is unresolved. Germline CDR1 LNHDA, CDR2 SQIVND (reference sequence). The CDR3 sequence is 18 residues long. V lost 3 bases and J lost 0, with 18 bases in between. Here the CDR3 reads CASSIAIVLVSSYNEQFF. CDR3 nucleotides: TGTGCCAGTAGTATTGCGATCGTATTAGTTAGCTCCTACAATGAGCAGTTCTTC.

V and J are TRBV6-5 and TRBJ1-2, with D unclear. Germline V CDR1 and CDR2: MNHEY, SVGAGI. Between the trimmed V and J ends, which lost 2 bases and 7 bases, there was a span of 11 bases. The CDR3 sequence is 13 residues long. CDR3 sequence (DNA): TGTGCCAGCAGTTACAGTACCTCGGGTGGCTACACCTTC. Translating it yields CASSYSTSGGYTF.

The J gene is TRBJ1-6, the V gene TRBV5-1; 9 bases line up with TRBD1. Trimming at V came to 4 bases and at J to 11 bases, leaving 7 bases not matched to a gene. The germline CDR1 and CDR2 sequences are SGHRS and YFSETQ. The CDR3 loop spans 14 amino acids. CDR3 DNA sequence: TGCGCCAGCAGCCTCGGGACAGGGAATACACCCCTCCACTTT. Translation gives CASSLGTGNTPLHF.

V and J are TRBV5-1 and TRBJ2-2; TRBD2 matches 9 bases. V gave up 0 bases and J gave up 7 bases; unmatched junction bases: 10. CDR1 SGHRS and CDR2 YFSETQ come from the germline V gene. The CDR3 spans 17 residues. CDR3: CASSLGNLAGPHGELFF. The CDR3 region has the DNA TGCGCCAGCAGCTTGGGAAACCTAGCGGGGCCTCACGGGGAGCTGTTTTTT.